The T cell receptor (beta chain) described here comes from a study of cytomegalovirus exposure and HLA in healthy donors. Overall study results and limits: Information on immune exposure was restricted to one variable (CMV serostatus).

With 60 Vbeta and 13 Jbeta primers, the PCR was carried out. The data were produced by immunoSEQ multiplex PCR, yet TCRdb's version contains in-frame clones alone and is incomplete. The sample holds 35,000 to 55,000 clones, roughly half seen once. On this clone itself: The antigen is unknown.

CDR1 is MNHEY and CDR2 is SVGAGI in the germline V gene. The CDR3 totals 15 residues. Between the trimmed V and J ends, which lost 0 bases and 5 bases, there was a span of 13 bases. This sequence originates from a man between 60 and 70 years old in good health and CMV-seronegative. Sequencing was done on a sample of PBMCs. The chain links TRBV6-5 to TRBJ1-2; tentative D call: TRBD1 (6 bases). The CDR3 spells CASSYSPDSAYGYTF. The DNA of the CDR3 is TGTGCCAGCAGTTACTCCCCGGACAGCGCTTATGGCTACACCTTC.